This TCR beta chain was retrieved from a study of cytomegalovirus exposure and HLA in healthy donors. In the study overall: For the roughly 390 genotyped donors, roughly 80% fell within the Caucasian-associated ancestry cluster.

The PCR employed 60 Vbeta primers together with 13 Jbeta primers. Produced via immunoSEQ multiplex PCR; TCRdb's table is partial and in-frame only. The top ten hold roughly 6% of the sample, which has 180,000 or so clones, about 80% seen once. As to this clone: What it binds is not known.

Findings of the study overall: Some TCR beta chains (around 160 of them) were listed as cytomegalovirus-associated. V- and J-gene trimming of TCR beta was linked (in a later analysis) to a missense DCLRE1C variant.

This CDR3 is built from 16 residues. Germline CDR1 and CDR2: SGHNT and YYREEE (reference sequence). V was pared by 3 bases and J by 0 bases, with 6 bases of the junction left unmatched. The sequence was obtained from a man aged 40-49 years in good health and CMV-seropositive. This sequence joins TRBV5-4 and TRBJ2-1; 7 bases map to TRBD1. The sample comprised PBMCs. The CDR3 region has the DNA TGTGCCAGCAGCTACTACAGGGGCCGCTCCTACAATGAGCAGTTCTTC. Amino acid sequence: CASSYYRGRSYNEQFF.